Below, 15 T cell receptor beta chains from the same sample are listed, as sequenced in a study of blood T cell repertoires in COVID-19. Profiling relied on immunoSEQ multiplex PCR, and the TCRdb table lists in-frame clones only, not all of them. Counted here are some 69,000 clones, around four fifths occurring once; the ten biggest clones make up 2.5% to 3%. The sequencing input was peripheral blood. These receptors were collected from an elderly man with active or convalescent COVID-19.

The V call is TRBV4-1, the J call TRBJ1-6; possibly TRBD1 for D (5 bases). CDR3 length: 15 amino acids. Germline lookup yields CDR1 MGHRA and CDR2 YSYEKL. Trimming stripped 4 bases from V and 4 bases from J, with 11 bases between. The CDR3 is CASSPRQIYNSPLHF. The CDR3 coding sequence is TGCGCCAGCAGCCCAAGACAGATTTATAATTCACCCCTCCACTTT.

This sequence joins TRBV15 and TRBJ2-2, with 7 positions matching TRBD2. Germline CDR1 and CDR2: LNHNV and YYDKDF (reference sequence). The CDR3 length is 16 residues. V was clipped by 0 bases and J by 4 bases; unmatched bases: 5. CDR3 residues: CATSRDRWGGTGELFF. The CDR3 coding sequence is TGTGCCACCAGCAGAGATCGTTGGGGGGGCACCGGGGAGCTGTTTTTT.

The V gene is TRBV5-6, the J gene TRBJ2-7, with 7 bases aligning to TRBD1. J lost 6 bases, V lost 0 bases, and 6 bases had no gene match. The CDR3 sequence is 14 residues long. The germline V gene has CDR1 SGHDT and CDR2 YYEEEE. CDR3 loop: CASSLVGRGSEQYF. For the CDR3, the DNA is TGTGCCAGCAGCTTGGTGGGCAGGGGGTCCGAGCAGTACTTC. Variable domain in full (rest from reference TRBV5-6 and TRBJ2-7): DAGVTQSPTHLIKTRGQQVTLRCSPKSGHDTVSWYQQALGQGPQFIFQYYEEEERQRGNFPDRFSGHQFPNYSSELNVNALLLGDSALYLCASSLVGRGSEQYFGPGTRLTVT.

This clone came up once. The rearrangement joins TRBV3-1 (or the pseudogene TRBV3-2) to TRBJ2-2, with TRBD1 matching over 7 bases. Germline V gene lookup returns CDR1 LGHDT and CDR2 YNNKEL (reference sequence). This CDR3 comprises 15 residues. Unmatched junction bases numbered 5, after V lost 4 bases and J lost 3 bases. In nucleotides, the CDR3 is TGTGCCAGCAGCCGTTCGACAGGGTACACCGGGGAGCTGTTTTTT. The encoded protein is CASSRSTGYTGELFF.

This chain uses TRBV5-6 with TRBJ2-2; tentatively, D is TRBD2 (5 bases). The V and J ends lost 1 base and 6 bases respectively, with 13 bases between them. The CDR3 has 15 amino acids. The germline CDR1 and CDR2 sequences are SGHDT and YYEEEE. CDR3 coding DNA: TGTGCCAGCAGCTTGCTGCATGCGGGCGCCGGGGAGCTGTTTTTT. As protein: CASSLLHAGAGELFF.

The gene calls are TRBV4-2 and TRBJ2-7; 10 nucleotides align to TRBD2. The CDR3 sequence is 14 residues long. After removal of 1 base from V and 6 bases from J, the junction contained 3 bases not matched to a gene. Germline CDR1 and CDR2: LGHNA and YNFKEQ. The CDR3 reads CASSQVLAGAEQYF. The CDR3 nucleotides are TGTGCCAGCAGCCAAGTGCTAGCGGGGGCCGAGCAGTACTTC.

V is TRBV2 and J is TRBJ2-6; D possibly corresponds to TRBD1 (6 bases). The CDR3 is 19 residues long. Germline-derived CDR1 and CDR2 are SNHLY and FYNNEI. The CDR3 region is CSTSLQGRNRVSGANVLTF. CDR3 DNA: TGTTCCACCTCATTACAGGGCAGGAACCGGGTCTCTGGGGCCAACGTCCTGACTTTC.

The sample holds one count of this clone. This chain uses TRBV5-1 with TRBJ2-1; 11 nucleotides agree with TRBD1. There are 14 residues in the CDR3. The V segment lost 4 bases and the J segment 7 bases; nucleotides outside the gene matches: 4. Germline CDR1 SGHRS, CDR2 YFSETQ. The CDR3, as DNA: TGCGCCAGCAGCAAGGGGACAGGGGGTAATGAGCAGTTCTTC. Encoded protein: CASSKGTGGNEQFF.

In DNA form, the CDR3 reads TGTGCCAGCAGCTCCGGAGGATCGGGCTACGAGCAGTACTTC. Amino acids: CASSSGGSGYEQYF. The V gene is TRBV11-3, the J gene TRBJ2-7; D is possibly TRBD2 (5 bases). CDR3 length equals 14 residues. V was shortened by 4 bases and J by 3 bases, with 13 bases between the two germline ends. Germline assignment: CDR1 SGHNT and CDR2 YENEEA.

The sample holds one count of this clone. The chain uses TRBV12-3 or TRBV12-4 and TRBJ1-4, with D possibly being TRBD1 (5 bases). This CDR3 has 13 residues. Trimming took 7 bases from V and 6 from J, leaving 12 bases between them. DNA for the CDR3: TGTGCCAGCACCGTTGACAGATATGAAAAACTGTTTTTT. It is translated as CASTVDRYEKLFF.

The chain joins TRBV9 to TRBJ1-6; unclear D gene. CDR3 size: 15 residues. CDR1 and CDR2 from the germline V gene are SGDLS and YYNGEE. With 1 base removed from V and 5 bases from J, the gap between germline ends came to 10 bases. Written as DNA, the CDR3 is TGTGCCAGCAGCGTAACTTTGCAGGATAATTCACCCCTCCACTTT. Amino acid sequence: CASSVTLQDNSPLHF. Full variable domain (remainder filled in from reference TRBV9 and TRBJ1-6): DSGVTQTPKHLITATGQRVTLRCSPRSGDLSVYWYQQSLDQGLQFLIQYYNGEERAKGNILERFSAQQFPDLHSELNLSSLELGDSALYFCASSVTLQDNSPLHFGNGTRLTVT.

This chain joins TRBV19 and TRBJ1-1, with D tentatively TRBD1 (5 bases). The germline gives CDR1 LNHDA, CDR2 SQIVND (reference sequence). The CDR3 length is 12 residues. Trimming removed 5 bases at V and 12 bases at J, with 16 bases between. In DNA, the CDR3 is TGTGCCAGTAGTTCTACCAGGGCGTGGACTTTCTTT. Translating gives CASSSTRAWTFF.

The gene calls are TRBV6-4 and TRBJ2-3; 10 bases agree with TRBD2. The germline V gene encodes CDR1 MRHNA and CDR2 SNTAGT. The J segment lost 1 base and the V segment lost 5 bases, leaving 9 bases of the junction unmatched. This CDR3 contains 17 residues. The CDR3 DNA reads as TGTGCCAGCAGTCACAAACCTAGCGGGGGAGGCACAGATACGCAGTATTTT. Residues: CASSHKPSGGGTDTQYF.

This chain connects TRBV30 to TRBJ2-4, with D perhaps TRBD2 (7 bases). The V gene's germline CDR1 is GTSNPN and CDR2 SVGIG (reference sequence). V lost 0 bases to trimming and J lost 12 bases, with 12 bases between them. CDR3 length equals 12 residues. Written as DNA, the CDR3 is TGTGCCTGGAGTGTACGGGGGGCCCATCAGTACTTC. Its protein is CAWSVRGAHQYF. The variable domain in full, completed from reference TRBV30 and TRBJ2-4, reads SQTIHQWPATLVQPVGSPLSLECTVEGTSNPNLYWYRQAAGRGLQLLFYSVGIGQISSEVPQNLSASRPQDRQFILSSKKLLLSDSGFYLCAWSVRGAHQYFGAGTRLSVL.

This sequence joins TRBV6-6 and TRBJ2-1; 7 bases align to TRBD2. V trimming: 6 bases; J trimming: 8 bases; junction bases outside the gene matches: 7. Germline V gene sequence: CDR1 MNHNY, CDR2 SVGAGI (reference sequence). The CDR3 is 13 residues long. DNA of the CDR3: TGTGCCAGCAGGGATCCGGGGAGGGATGAGCAGTTCTTC. Translating it yields CASRDPGRDEQFF.